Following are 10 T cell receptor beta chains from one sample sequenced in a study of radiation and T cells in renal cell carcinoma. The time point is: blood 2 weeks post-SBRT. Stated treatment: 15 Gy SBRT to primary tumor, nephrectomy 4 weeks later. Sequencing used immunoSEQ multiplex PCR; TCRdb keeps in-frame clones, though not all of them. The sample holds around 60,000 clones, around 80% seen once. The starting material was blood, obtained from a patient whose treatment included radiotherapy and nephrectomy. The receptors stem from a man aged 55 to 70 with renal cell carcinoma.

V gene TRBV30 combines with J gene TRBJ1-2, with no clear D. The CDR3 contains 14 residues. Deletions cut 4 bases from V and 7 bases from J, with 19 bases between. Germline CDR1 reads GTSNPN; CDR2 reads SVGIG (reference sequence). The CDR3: CAWNVDPTKLGYTF. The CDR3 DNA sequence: TGTGCCTGGAACGTCGACCCTACAAAGCTTGGCTACACCTTC.

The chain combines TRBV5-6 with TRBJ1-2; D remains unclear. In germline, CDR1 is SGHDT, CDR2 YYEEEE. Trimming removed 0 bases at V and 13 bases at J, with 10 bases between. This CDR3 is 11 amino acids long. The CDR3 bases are TGTGCCAGCAGCTTGGTAGATATCCGCACCTTC. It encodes CASSLVDIRTF. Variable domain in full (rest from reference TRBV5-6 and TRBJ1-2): DAGVTQSPTHLIKTRGQQVTLRCSPKSGHDTVSWYQQALGQGPQFIFQYYEEEERQRGNFPDRFSGHQFPNYSSELNVNALLLGDSALYLCASSLVDIRTFGSGTRLTVV.

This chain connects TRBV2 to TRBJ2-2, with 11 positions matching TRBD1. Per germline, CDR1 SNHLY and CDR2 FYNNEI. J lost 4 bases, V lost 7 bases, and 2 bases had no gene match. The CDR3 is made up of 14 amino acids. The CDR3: CASKGTGGTGELFF. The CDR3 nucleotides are TGTGCCAGCAAGGGGACAGGGGGCACCGGGGAGCTGTTTTTT.

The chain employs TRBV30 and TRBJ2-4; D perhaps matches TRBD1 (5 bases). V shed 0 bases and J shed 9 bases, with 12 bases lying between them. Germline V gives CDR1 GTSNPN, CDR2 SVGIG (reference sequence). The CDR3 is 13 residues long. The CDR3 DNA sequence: TGTGCCTGGAGTGTAACCAGTCAGGGCATTCAGTACTTC. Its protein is CAWSVTSQGIQYF.

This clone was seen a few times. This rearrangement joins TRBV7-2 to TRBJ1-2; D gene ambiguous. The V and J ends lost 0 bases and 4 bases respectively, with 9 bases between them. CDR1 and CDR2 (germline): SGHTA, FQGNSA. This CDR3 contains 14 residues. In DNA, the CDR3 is TGTGCCAGCAGCTTAGCGTCGGACTCCTATGGCTACACCTTC. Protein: CASSLASDSYGYTF.

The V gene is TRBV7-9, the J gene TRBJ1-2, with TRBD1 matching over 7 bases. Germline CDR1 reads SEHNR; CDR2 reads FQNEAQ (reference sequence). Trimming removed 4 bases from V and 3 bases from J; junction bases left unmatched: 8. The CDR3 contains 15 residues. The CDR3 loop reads CASSSAGTADYGYTF. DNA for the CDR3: TGTGCCAGCAGCTCGGCCGGGACAGCCGACTATGGCTACACCTTC.

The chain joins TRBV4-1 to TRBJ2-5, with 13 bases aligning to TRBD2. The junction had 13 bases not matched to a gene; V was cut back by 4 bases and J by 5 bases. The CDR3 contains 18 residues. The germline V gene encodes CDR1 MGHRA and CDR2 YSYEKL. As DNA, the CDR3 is TGCGCCAGCAGCCCCCTGGGGGGACTAGCGGGATCGTATGAGACCCAGTACTTC. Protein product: CASSPLGGLAGSYETQYF.

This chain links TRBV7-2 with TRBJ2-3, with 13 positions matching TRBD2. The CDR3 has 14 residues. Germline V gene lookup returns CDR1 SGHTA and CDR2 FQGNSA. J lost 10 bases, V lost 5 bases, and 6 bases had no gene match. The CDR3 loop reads CASSATSGGGPQYF. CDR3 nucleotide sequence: TGTGCCAGCAGCGCCACTAGCGGGGGGGGGCCGCAGTATTTT.

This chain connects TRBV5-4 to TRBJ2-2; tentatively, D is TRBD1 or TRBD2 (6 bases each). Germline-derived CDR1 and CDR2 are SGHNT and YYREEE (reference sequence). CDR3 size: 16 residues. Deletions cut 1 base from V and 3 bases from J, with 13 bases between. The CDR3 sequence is CASSLKGGWDTGELFF. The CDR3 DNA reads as TGTGCCAGCAGCTTGAAAGGGGGGTGGGACACCGGGGAGCTGTTTTTT.

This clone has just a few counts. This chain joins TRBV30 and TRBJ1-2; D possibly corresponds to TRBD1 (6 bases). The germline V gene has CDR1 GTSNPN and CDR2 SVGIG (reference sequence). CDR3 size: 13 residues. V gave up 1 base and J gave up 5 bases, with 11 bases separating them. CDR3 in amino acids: CAWSGRGGYGYTF. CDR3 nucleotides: TGTGCCTGGAGTGGCAGGGGTGGGTATGGCTACACCTTC.